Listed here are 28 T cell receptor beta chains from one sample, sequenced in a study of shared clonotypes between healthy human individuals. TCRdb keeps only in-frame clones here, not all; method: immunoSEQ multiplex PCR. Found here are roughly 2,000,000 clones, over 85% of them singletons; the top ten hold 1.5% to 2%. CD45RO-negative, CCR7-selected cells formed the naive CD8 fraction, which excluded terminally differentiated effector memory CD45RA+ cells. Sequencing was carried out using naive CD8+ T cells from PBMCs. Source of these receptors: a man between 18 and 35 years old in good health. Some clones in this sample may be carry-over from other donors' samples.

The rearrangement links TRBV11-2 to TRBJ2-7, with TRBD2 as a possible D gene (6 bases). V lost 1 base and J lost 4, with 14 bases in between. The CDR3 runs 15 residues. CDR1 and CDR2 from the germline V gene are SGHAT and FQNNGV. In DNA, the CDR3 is TGTGCCAGCAGCTTAGGGCCCGGCGGGGATTACGAGCAGTACTTC. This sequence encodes CASSLGPGGDYEQYF.

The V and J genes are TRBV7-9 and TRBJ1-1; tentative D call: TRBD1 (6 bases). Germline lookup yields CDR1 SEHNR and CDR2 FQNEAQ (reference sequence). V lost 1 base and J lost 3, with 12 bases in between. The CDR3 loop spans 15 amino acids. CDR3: CASSLVVQGDTEAFF. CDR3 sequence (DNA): TGTGCCAGCAGCTTAGTCGTACAGGGAGACACTGAAGCTTTCTTT. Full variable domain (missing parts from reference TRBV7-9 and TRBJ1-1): DTGVSQNPRHKITKRGQNVTFRCDPISEHNRLYWYRQTLGQGPEFLTYFQNEAQLEKSRLLSDRFSAERPKGSFSTLEIQRTEQGDSAMYLCASSLVVQGDTEAFFGQGTRLTVV.

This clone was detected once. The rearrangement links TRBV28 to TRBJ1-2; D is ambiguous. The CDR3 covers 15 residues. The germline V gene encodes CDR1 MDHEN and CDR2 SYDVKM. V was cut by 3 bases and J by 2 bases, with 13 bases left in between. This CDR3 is CASSFEIMDNYGYTF. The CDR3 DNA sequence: TGTGCCAGCAGTTTCGAAATTATGGACAACTATGGCTACACCTTC.

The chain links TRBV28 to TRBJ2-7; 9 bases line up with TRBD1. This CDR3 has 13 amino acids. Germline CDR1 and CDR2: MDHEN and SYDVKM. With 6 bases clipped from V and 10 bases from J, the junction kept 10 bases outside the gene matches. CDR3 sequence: CASREQGASHQYF. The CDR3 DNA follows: TGTGCCAGCAGGGAACAGGGGGCGAGCCATCAGTACTTC.

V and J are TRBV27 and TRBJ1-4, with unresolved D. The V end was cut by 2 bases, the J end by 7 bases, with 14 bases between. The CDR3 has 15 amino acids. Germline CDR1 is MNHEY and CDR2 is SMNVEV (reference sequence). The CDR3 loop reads CASSLRGIGFEKLFF. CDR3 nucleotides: TGTGCCAGCAGTTTACGGGGAATCGGGTTTGAAAAACTGTTTTTT.

CDR3 in amino acids: CASSEGTGVDTQYF. CDR3 DNA: TGCGCCAGCAGCGAGGGGACAGGGGTAGATACGCAGTATTTT. The rearrangement uses TRBV5-1 and TRBJ2-3; 10 positions agree with TRBD1. The length of the CDR3 is 14 residues. The germline CDR1 and CDR2 sequences are SGHRS and YFSETQ. The trim removed 4 bases at V and 5 bases at J, leaving 4 bases unmatched.

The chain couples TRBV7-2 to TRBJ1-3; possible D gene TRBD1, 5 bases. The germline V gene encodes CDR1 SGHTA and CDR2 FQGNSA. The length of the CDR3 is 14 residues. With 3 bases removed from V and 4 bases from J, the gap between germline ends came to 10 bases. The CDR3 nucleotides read TGTGCCAGCAGCTTCGCAGGGCCAGGAAACACCATATATTTT. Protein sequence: CASSFAGPGNTIYF.

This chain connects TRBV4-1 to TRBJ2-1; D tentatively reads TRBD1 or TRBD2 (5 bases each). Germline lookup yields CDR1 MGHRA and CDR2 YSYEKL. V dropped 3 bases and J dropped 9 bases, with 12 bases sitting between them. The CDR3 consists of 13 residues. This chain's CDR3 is CASSHLDGTEQFF. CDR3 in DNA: TGCGCCAGCAGCCACTTAGACGGGACTGAGCAGTTCTTC.

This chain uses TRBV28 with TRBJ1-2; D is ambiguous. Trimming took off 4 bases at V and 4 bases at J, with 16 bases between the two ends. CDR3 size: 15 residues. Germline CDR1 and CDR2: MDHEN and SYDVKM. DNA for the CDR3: TGTGCCAGCAGTTCTTTCCACCAGAGAATCTATGGCTACACCTTC. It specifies CASSSFHQRIYGYTF.

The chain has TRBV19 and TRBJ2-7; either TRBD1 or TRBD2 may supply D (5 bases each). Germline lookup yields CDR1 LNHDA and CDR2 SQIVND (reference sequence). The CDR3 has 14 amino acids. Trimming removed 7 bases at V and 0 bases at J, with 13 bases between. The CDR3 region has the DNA TGTGCCAGTACCCTCCGGGACGGCTCCTACGAGCAGTACTTC. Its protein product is CASTLRDGSYEQYF.

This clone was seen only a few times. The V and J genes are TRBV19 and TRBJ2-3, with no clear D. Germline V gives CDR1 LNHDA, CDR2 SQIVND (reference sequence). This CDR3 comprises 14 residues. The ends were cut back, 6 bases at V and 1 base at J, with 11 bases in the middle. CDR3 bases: TGTGCCAGTAGAGGTGGACGGCGCACAGATACGCAGTATTTT. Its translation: CASRGGRRTDTQYF.

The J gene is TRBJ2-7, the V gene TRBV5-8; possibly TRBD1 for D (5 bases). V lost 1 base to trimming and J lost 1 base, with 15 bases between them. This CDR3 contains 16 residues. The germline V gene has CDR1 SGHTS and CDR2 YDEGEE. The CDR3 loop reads CASSLLGAEWSYEQYF. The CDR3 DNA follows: TGTGCCAGCAGCTTGCTAGGGGCGGAATGGTCCTACGAGCAGTACTTC.

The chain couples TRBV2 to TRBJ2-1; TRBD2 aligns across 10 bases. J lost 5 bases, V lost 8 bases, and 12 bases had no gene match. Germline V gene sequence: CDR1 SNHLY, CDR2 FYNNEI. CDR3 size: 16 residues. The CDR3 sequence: CASPRLAGKINNEQFF. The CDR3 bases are TGTGCCAGCCCTAGACTAGCGGGTAAAATAAACAATGAGCAGTTCTTC.

CDR3 amino acids: CATSASLGRSGNTIYF. The CDR3 coding sequence is TGTGCCACCAGCGCCTCGTTGGGCCGCTCTGGAAACACCATATATTTT. This chain joins TRBV15 and TRBJ1-3; D remains unclear. Trimming pared 5 bases from V and 0 bases from J, leaving 14 bases between. This CDR3 comprises 16 residues. The V gene's germline CDR1 is LNHNV and CDR2 YYDKDF (reference sequence). The full variable domain, rest sourced from reference TRBV15 and TRBJ1-3, is DAMVIQNPRYQVTQFGKPVTLSCSQTLNHNVMYWYQQKSSQAPKLLFHYYDKDFNNEADTPDNFQSRRPNTSFCFLDIRSPGLGDTAMYLCATSASLGRSGNTIYFGEGSWLTVV.

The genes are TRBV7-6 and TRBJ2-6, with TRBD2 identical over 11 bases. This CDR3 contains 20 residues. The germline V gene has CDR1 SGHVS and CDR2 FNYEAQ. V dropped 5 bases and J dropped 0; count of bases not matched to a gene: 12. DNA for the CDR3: TGTGCCAGCAGCCCTCGGTTAGCGGGAGGGATAAGCTCTGGGGCCAACGTCCTGACTTTC. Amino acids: CASSPRLAGGISSGANVLTF.

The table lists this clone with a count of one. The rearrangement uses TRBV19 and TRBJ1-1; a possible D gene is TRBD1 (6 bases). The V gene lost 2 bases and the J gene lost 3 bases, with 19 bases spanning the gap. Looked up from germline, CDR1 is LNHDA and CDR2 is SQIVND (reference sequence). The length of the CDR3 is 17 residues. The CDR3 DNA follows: TGTGCCAGTAGTATAAGGGGGGCCAGGTTCACATACACTGAAGCTTTCTTT. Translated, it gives CASSIRGARFTYTEAFF. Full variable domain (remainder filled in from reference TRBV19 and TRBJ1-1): DGGITQSPKYLFRKEGQNVTLSCEQNLNHDAMYWYRQDPGQGLRLIYYSQIVNDFQKGDIAEGYSVSREKKESFPLTVTSAQKNPTAFYLCASSIRGARFTYTEAFFGQGTRLTVV.

CDR3 bases: TGTGCCAGCAGTAAAAGGACAGGGGATCAGCCCCAGCATTTT. Amino acids: CASSKRTGDQPQHF. V is TRBV27 and J is TRBJ1-5; 9 positions agree with TRBD1. Losses at the gene ends were 5 bases for V and 5 bases for J; bases not matched to a gene: 4. CDR1 MNHEY and CDR2 SMNVEV come from the germline V gene (reference sequence). The CDR3 has 14 amino acids.

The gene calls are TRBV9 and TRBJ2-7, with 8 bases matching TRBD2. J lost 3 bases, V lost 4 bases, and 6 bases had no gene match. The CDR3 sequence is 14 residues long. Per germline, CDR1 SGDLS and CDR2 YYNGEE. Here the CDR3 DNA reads TGTGCCAGCAGCACTGGGACTAGTTTCTACGAGCAGTACTTC. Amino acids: CASSTGTSFYEQYF.

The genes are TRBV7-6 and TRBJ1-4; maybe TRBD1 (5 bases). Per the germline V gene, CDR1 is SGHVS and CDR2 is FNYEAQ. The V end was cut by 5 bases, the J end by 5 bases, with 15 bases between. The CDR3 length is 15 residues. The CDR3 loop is CASSPRRGPNEKLFF. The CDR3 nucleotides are TGTGCCAGCAGCCCACGGAGGGGACCAAATGAAAAACTGTTTTTT. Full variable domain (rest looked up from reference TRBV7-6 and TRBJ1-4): GAGVSQSPRYKVTKRGQDVALRCDPISGHVSLYWYRQALGQGPEFLTYFNYEAQQDKSGLPNDRFSAERPEGSISTLTIQRTEQRDSAMYRCASSPRRGPNEKLFFGSGTQLSVL.

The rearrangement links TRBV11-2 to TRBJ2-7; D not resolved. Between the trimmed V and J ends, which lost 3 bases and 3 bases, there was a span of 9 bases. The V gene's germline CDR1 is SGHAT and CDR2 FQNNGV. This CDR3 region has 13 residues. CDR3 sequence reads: CASSFNTRYEQYF. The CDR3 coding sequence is TGTGCCAGCAGCTTTAACACCCGCTACGAGCAGTACTTC.

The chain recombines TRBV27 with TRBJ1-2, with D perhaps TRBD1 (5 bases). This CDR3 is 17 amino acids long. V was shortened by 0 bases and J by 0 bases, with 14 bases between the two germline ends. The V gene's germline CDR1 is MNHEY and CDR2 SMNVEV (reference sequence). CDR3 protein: CASSLSGHYTTNYGYTF. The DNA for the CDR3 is TGTGCCAGCAGTTTATCAGGACACTACACAACTAACTATGGCTACACCTTC.

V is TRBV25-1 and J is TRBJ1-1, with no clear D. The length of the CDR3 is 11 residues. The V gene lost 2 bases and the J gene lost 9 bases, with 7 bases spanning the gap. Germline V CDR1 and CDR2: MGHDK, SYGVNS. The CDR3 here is CASSEGWKAFF. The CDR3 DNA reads TGTGCCAGCAGTGAAGGATGGAAAGCTTTCTTT.

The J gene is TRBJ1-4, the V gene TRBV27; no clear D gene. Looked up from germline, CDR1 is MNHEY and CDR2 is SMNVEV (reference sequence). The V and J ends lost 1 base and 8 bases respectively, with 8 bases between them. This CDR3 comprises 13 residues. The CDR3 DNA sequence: TGTGCCAGCAGTTTATGGGCAAGGGAAAAACTGTTTTTT. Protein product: CASSLWAREKLFF.

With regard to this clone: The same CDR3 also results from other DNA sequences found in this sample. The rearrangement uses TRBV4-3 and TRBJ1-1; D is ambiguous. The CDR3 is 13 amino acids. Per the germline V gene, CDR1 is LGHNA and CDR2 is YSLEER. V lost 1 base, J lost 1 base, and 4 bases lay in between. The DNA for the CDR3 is TGCGCCAGCAGCCAAGGAGGGAACACTGAAGCTTTCTTT. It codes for CASSQGGNTEAFF.

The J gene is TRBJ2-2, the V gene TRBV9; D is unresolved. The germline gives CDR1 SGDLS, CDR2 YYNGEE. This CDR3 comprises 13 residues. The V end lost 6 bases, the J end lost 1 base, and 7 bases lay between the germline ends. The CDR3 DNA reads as TGTGCCAGCAACAGTGGGAACACCGGGGAGCTGTTTTTT. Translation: CASNSGNTGELFF. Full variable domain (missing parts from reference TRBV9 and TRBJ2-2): DSGVTQTPKHLITATGQRVTLRCSPRSGDLSVYWYQQSLDQGLQFLIQYYNGEERAKGNILERFSAQQFPDLHSELNLSSLELGDSALYFCASNSGNTGELFFGEGSRLTVL.

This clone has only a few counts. In DNA, the CDR3 is TGTGCCAGCAGTGAATGGACTAACACTGAAGCTTTCTTT. It encodes CASSEWTNTEAFF. The rearrangement uses TRBV6-1 and TRBJ1-1; unclear D gene. V lost 2 bases and J lost 2, with 6 bases in between. From germline, CDR1 is MNHNS and CDR2 SASEGT. This CDR3 is built from 13 residues.

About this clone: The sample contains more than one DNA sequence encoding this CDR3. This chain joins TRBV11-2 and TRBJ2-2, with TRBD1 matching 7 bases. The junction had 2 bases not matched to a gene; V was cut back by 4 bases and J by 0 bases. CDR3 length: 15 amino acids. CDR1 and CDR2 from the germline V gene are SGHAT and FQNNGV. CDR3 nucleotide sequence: TGTGCCAGCAGCTCCGGGACAGCGAACACCGGGGAGCTGTTTTTT. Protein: CASSSGTANTGELFF. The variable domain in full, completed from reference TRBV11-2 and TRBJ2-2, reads EAGVAQSPRYKIIEKRQSVAFWCNPISGHATLYWYQQILGQGPKLLIQFQNNGVVDDSQLPKDRFSAERLKGVDSTLKIQPAKLEDSAVYLCASSSGTANTGELFFGEGSRLTVL.

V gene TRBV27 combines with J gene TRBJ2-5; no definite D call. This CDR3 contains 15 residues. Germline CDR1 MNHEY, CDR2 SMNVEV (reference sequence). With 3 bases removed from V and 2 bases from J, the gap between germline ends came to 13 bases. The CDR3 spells CASSLLAEVQETQYF. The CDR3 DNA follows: TGTGCCAGCAGTTTGTTGGCAGAAGTACAAGAGACCCAGTACTTC.